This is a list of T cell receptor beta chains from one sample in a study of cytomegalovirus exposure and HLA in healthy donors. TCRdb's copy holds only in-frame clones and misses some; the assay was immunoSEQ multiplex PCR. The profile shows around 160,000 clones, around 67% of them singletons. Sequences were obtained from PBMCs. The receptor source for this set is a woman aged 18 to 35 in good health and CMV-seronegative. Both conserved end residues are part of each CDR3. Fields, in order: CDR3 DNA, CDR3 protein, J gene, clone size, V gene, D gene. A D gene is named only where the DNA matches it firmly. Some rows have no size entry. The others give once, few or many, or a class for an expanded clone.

CDR3 DNA: TGTGCCAGCAGCTTAGGGGTTACCGGGGAGCTGTTTTTT
CDR3 protein: CASSLGVTGELFF
J gene: TRBJ2-2
clone size: .
V gene: TRBV5-6
D gene: .

CDR3 DNA: TGTGCCAGCAGCTCACCGGGACAGGGATACAATGAGCAGTTCTTC
CDR3 protein: CASSSPGQGYNEQFF
J gene: TRBJ2-1
clone size: .
V gene: TRBV7-9
D gene: TRBD1

CDR3 DNA: TGCGCCAGCAGCCAAGCAGGTACTAACTATGGCTACACCTTC
CDR3 protein: CASSQAGTNYGYTF
J gene: TRBJ1-2
clone size: .
V gene: TRBV4-3
D gene: .

CDR3 DNA: TGTGCCGGGGACAGGGCCTCCCAACGGAGAGGCTACACCTTC
CDR3 protein: CAGDRASQRRGYTF
J gene: TRBJ1-2
clone size: .
V gene: TRBV30
D gene: TRBD1

CDR3 DNA: TGTGCCAGCACCCTTGACAGGGGGACTGAAGCTTTCTTT
CDR3 protein: CASTLDRGTEAFF
J gene: TRBJ1-1
clone size: .
V gene: TRBV28
D gene: TRBD1

CDR3 DNA: TGTGCCAGCAGCACTGGACTAGGGTCCTACAATGAGCAGTTCTTC
CDR3 protein: CASSTGLGSYNEQFF
J gene: TRBJ2-1
clone size: .
V gene: TRBV7-2
D gene: TRBD2

CDR3 DNA: TGTGCCAGCAGTGAAGGGCTAGCGGGGGGTCAAGATACGCAGTATTTT
CDR3 protein: CASSEGLAGGQDTQYF
J gene: TRBJ2-3
clone size: .
V gene: TRBV2
D gene: TRBD2

CDR3 DNA: TGTGCCAGCAGACCTAGCGCAAGCTCCTACAATGAGCAGTTCTTC
CDR3 protein: CASRPSASSYNEQFF
J gene: TRBJ2-1
clone size: .
V gene: TRBV6-1
D gene: .

CDR3 DNA: TGTGCCAGCAGCCCTCCCGAGCGGGAGATCTACAATGAGCAGTTCTTC
CDR3 protein: CASSPPEREIYNEQFF
J gene: TRBJ2-1
clone size: .
V gene: TRBV5-6
D gene: TRBD2

CDR3 DNA: TGTGCGAGTCGGGCCGGACAGGGGTCCTATGGCTACACCTTC
CDR3 protein: CASRAGQGSYGYTF
J gene: TRBJ1-2
clone size: .
V gene: TRBV19
D gene: TRBD1

CDR3 DNA: TGTGCCAGCAGTTTACGGGAGCGGCGAGGCACTGAAGCTTTCTTT
CDR3 protein: CASSLRERRGTEAFF
J gene: TRBJ1-1
clone size: few
V gene: TRBV27
D gene: .

CDR3 DNA: TGTGCCAGTAGTATAGGGCCGGGAGGGTACACCGGGGAGCTGTTTTTT
CDR3 protein: CASSIGPGGYTGELFF
J gene: TRBJ2-2
clone size: .
V gene: TRBV19
D gene: TRBD2

CDR3 DNA: TGCGCCAGCAGTCGGATGAGAGCGTTTGCTGGAAACACCATATATTTT
CDR3 protein: CASSRMRAFAGNTIYF
J gene: TRBJ1-3
clone size: .
V gene: TRBV23-1
D gene: .

CDR3 DNA: TGTGCCAGCAGTGGGCAGGGGGAGAAAAAACTGTTTTTT
CDR3 protein: CASSGQGEKKLFF
J gene: TRBJ1-4
clone size: .
V gene: TRBV2
D gene: TRBD1

CDR3 DNA: TGTGCCAGCAGCCGGACAGGCGCCCGGTGGACCGGGGAGCTGTTTTTT
CDR3 protein: CASSRTGARWTGELFF
J gene: TRBJ2-2
clone size: .
V gene: TRBV11-2
D gene: TRBD1

CDR3 DNA: TGTGCCAGCACCCGGGATCCGAACACTGAAGCTTTCTTT
CDR3 protein: CASTRDPNTEAFF
J gene: TRBJ1-1
clone size: once
V gene: TRBV18
D gene: .

CDR3 DNA: TGTGCCAGCAGCCTAGGATTTTTCAACAGGGCTCTGAACACTGAAGCTTTCTTT
CDR3 protein: CASSLGFFNRALNTEAFF
J gene: TRBJ1-1
clone size: few
V gene: TRBV7-2
D gene: .

CDR3 DNA: TGTGCCAGCAGTGACTCGTACACCACAGATACGCAGTATTTT
CDR3 protein: CASSDSYTTDTQYF
J gene: TRBJ2-3
clone size: .
V gene: TRBV6-4
D gene: .

CDR3 DNA: TGCGCCAGCAGCTCGGGGACAGGGGGAGGAGAGACCCAGTACTTC
CDR3 protein: CASSSGTGGGETQYF
J gene: TRBJ2-5
clone size: .
V gene: TRBV5-1
D gene: TRBD1

CDR3 DNA: TGTGCCAGCAGCTACCGGGGCACTGAAGCTTTCTTT
CDR3 protein: CASSYRGTEAFF
J gene: TRBJ1-1
clone size: .
V gene: TRBV11-3
D gene: .